What follows is one T cell receptor beta chain and its context. Its antigen is still unknown. This entry belongs to a study of Graves' ophthalmopathy and Graves' hyperthyroidism. For the study at large: Upon initial diagnosis and before any treatment, peripheral blood was collected. Findings and limits, study-wide: In blood, most expanded thyroid clonotypes above 0.001 frequency were also detected.

This CDR3 has 16 amino acids. With V trimmed by 5 bases and J by 0 bases, 7 bases remained unmatched. Germline CDR1 LNHDA, CDR2 SQIVND (reference sequence). The diagnosis combined clinical symptoms, thyroxine, TRAb, thyroid ultrasound and orbital computed tomography scans. Beta-chain TCR CDR3 regions were amplified from RNA transcripts. Second-round multiplex PCR came after a first-round RT-PCR that employed HTBI primers. TCRdb reprocessed the multiplex PCR reads via MiXCR and lists one record per CDR3 protein. The sample holds around 670,000 distinct CDR3 sequences; approximately 40% are singletons and the top ten take 40% to 55%.

The rearrangement links TRBV19 to TRBJ2-5; 9 bases fit TRBD2. Material for sequencing was peripheral blood. The receptor comes from an adult man with Graves' ophthalmopathy. CDR3 region: CASSHQLAGDQETQYF. DNA for the CDR3: TGTGCCAGTAGTCACCAACTAGCGGGCGACCAAGAGACCCAGTACTTC.